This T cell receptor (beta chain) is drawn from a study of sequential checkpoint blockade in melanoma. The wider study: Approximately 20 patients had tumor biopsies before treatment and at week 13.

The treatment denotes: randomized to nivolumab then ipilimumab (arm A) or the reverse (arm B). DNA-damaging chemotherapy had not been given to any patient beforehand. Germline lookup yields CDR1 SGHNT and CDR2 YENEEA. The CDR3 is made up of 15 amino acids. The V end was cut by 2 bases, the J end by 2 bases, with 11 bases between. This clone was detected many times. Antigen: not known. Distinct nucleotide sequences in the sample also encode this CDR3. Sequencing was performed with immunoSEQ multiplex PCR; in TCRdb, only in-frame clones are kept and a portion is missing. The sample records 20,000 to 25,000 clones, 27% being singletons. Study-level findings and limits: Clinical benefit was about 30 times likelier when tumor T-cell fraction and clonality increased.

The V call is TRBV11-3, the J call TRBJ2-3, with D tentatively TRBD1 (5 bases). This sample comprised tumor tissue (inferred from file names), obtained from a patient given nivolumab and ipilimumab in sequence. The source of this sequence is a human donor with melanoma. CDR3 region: CASSLSGPPTDTQYF. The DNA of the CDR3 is TGTGCCAGCAGCTTATCAGGGCCCCCCACAGATACGCAGTATTTT.